A selection of T cell receptor beta chains follows, all from one sample in a study of T cell responses to AZD1222 COVID-19 vaccine. Produced via immunoSEQ multiplex PCR; TCRdb's table is partial and in-frame only. The sample carries 130,000 to 150,000 clones, roughly 88% recorded once. The starting material was peripheral blood, obtained on day 0 of AZD1222 vaccination. All receptors derive from an adult in good health. CDR3s include the opening cysteine and the closing phenylalanine or tryptophan. A D gene is named only where the DNA matches it firmly. Where a row states a size, it is once, few, many or the class of an expanded clone; other rows omit it.

TRBV28	TRBJ2-7	once	TRBD1	TGTGCCAGCAGTCAGCGGGACAGGGGGCCCGAGCAGTACTTC	CASSQRDRGPEQYF
TRBV20-1	TRBJ2-5	.	TRBD1	TGCAGTGCAAGTCCCGGGACAGGGATCGAGACCCAGTACTTC	CSASPGTGIETQYF
TRBV11-3	TRBJ2-5	.	TRBD1	TGTGCCAGCAGCTCGGGACAGAACCAAGAGACCCAGTACTTC	CASSSGQNQETQYF
TRBV11-2	TRBJ1-6	.	.	TGTGCCAGCAGCTTGTCCAGGGGTAGCTCCTATAATTCACCCCTCCACTTT	CASSLSRGSSYNSPLHF
TRBV15	TRBJ1-4	.	TRBD1	TGTGCCACCAGCAGAGATAGGCAGGGGGCGCGTGAAAAACTGTTTTTT	CATSRDRQGAREKLFF
TRBV19	TRBJ2-3	few	TRBD2	TGTGCCAGTAGGGGCGAGGGACTAGCTTTGGATACGCAGTATTTT	CASRGEGLALDTQYF
TRBV4-1	TRBJ1-1	.	.	TGCGCCAGCAGCGGGGGACTCACTGAAGCTTTCTTT	CASSGGLTEAFF
TRBV14	TRBJ2-7	.	.	TGTGCCAGCAGCCATAAAGGCAGGGATAGCTCCTACGAGCAGTACTTC	CASSHKGRDSSYEQYF
TRBV27	TRBJ2-7	.	TRBD2	TGTGCCAGCAGAGGACTAGCGGGAGTAAATTACGAGCAGTACTTC	CASRGLAGVNYEQYF
TRBV11-3	TRBJ2-5	.	TRBD1	TGTGCCAGCAGTTACAGGGGGCTGGGGGAGACCCAGTACTTC	CASSYRGLGETQYF
TRBV12-3/TRBV12-4	TRBJ2-5	.	.	TGTGCTGGAATGCGGACCAAAGAGACCCAGTACTTC	CAGMRTKETQYF
TRBV30	TRBJ1-2	few	.	TGTGCCTGGATTCAGACGCCATATGGCTACACCTTC	CAWIQTPYGYTF
TRBV7-9	TRBJ1-6	.	.	TGTGCCAGCAGCCTAGAGTACGTTTCACCCCTCCACTTT	CASSLEYVSPLHF
TRBV29-1	TRBJ2-5	.	TRBD2	TGCAGCGTTGATGTGGTAGCGGGAGGAGAGACCCAGTACTTC	CSVDVVAGGETQYF
TRBV15	TRBJ1-4	.	.	TGTGCCACCAGCTATACTTCTCCCGGGACATCAAAACTGTTTTTT	CATSYTSPGTSKLFF
TRBV19	TRBJ2-5	.	TRBD1	TGTGCCAGTAGCCTGGACAGGGTCGGTAGGGAGACCCAGTACTTC	CASSLDRVGRETQYF
TRBV18	TRBJ2-1	.	.	TGTGCCAGCTCACCGATTGGGGACAATGAGCAGTTCTTC	CASSPIGDNEQFF
TRBV7-3	TRBJ2-5	.	.	TGTGCCAGCAGCCGCGGCGGGGTTTATGAGACCCAGTACTTC	CASSRGGVYETQYF
TRBV9	TRBJ1-2	few	.	TGTGCCAGCAGCGTAGGGACAGCCAACTATGGCTACACCTTC	CASSVGTANYGYTF
TRBV5-6	TRBJ2-3	.	TRBD2	TGTGCCAGCAGCTTGGAGCTAGCGGGAGGCTTCACAGATACGCAGTATTTT	CASSLELAGGFTDTQYF
TRBV6-5	TRBJ2-1	.	.	TGTGCCAGCAGTTACATTGGAGCGGACAATGAGCAGTTCTTC	CASSYIGADNEQFF
TRBV6-1	TRBJ1-2	.	TRBD1	TGTGCCAGCAGTGAAGCTTGGGACAGGGTTTCCGGCGGCTACACCTTC	CASSEAWDRVSGGYTF
TRBV5-5	TRBJ1-6	.	.	TGTGCCAGCAGCTTTCAGGGGAATTCACCCCTCCACTTT	CASSFQGNSPLHF
TRBV11-2	TRBJ2-1	once	TRBD2	TGTGCCAGCAGCTTAGGAGCGGGAGGGAACAATGAGCAGTTCTTC	CASSLGAGGNNEQFF
TRBV5-1	TRBJ2-3	.	TRBD2	TGCGCCAGCAGCGCGGGACTAGCGGGGATCACAGATACGCAGTATTTT	CASSAGLAGITDTQYF
TRBV11-2	TRBJ1-3	.	.	TGTGCCAGCAGCTTACGACGTGGGGCTGGAAACACCATATATTTT	CASSLRRGAGNTIYF
TRBV7-3	TRBJ1-1	.	.	TGTGCCAGCAGCTTAAAACGGCTCATGAACACTGAAGCTTTCTTT	CASSLKRLMNTEAFF
TRBV6-5	TRBJ2-7	.	TRBD1	TGTGCCAGCACCCACAGGGGGCGGGGCGAGCAGTACTTC	CASTHRGRGEQYF
TRBV21-1	TRBJ2-1	.	.	TGTGCCAGCAGCAAAGTACCAGGGTTGCACAATGAGCAGTTCTTC	CASSKVPGLHNEQFF
TRBV28	TRBJ2-3	.	TRBD2	TGTGCCAGCAGCTGGACTAGGTCTGGTGCAGATACGCAGTATTTT	CASSWTRSGADTQYF
TRBV19	TRBJ1-1	.	.	TGTGCCAGTAGTATAACGCCGACAGGTGAAGCTTTCTTT	CASSITPTGEAFF
TRBV27	TRBJ1-6	.	.	TGTGCCAGTAGGGACACGAGCTCCTATAATTCACCCCTCCACTTT	CASRDTSSYNSPLHF
TRBV24-1	TRBJ2-3	.	.	TGTGCCACCAGCGGAGGTTCGGCCACAGATACGCAGTATTTT	CATSGGSATDTQYF
TRBV28	TRBJ2-1	few	TRBD2	TGTGCCAGCAGTTTATACGGCGGGAGCTCCTACAATGAGCAGTTCTTC	CASSLYGGSSYNEQFF
TRBV7-2	TRBJ2-1	.	.	TGTGCCAGCAGCTTAGTTGGTGCGGGCCCCGGTCAGGTCCCCCATGAGCAGTTCTTC	CASSLVGAGPGQVPHEQFF
TRBV19	TRBJ2-2	.	.	TGTGCCAGTAGTATCGAAGCCACCGGGGAGCTGTTTTTT	CASSIEATGELFF
TRBV7-9	TRBJ2-3	once	.	TGTGCCAGCAGCTTTGGGTTGGATACGCAGTATTTT	CASSFGLDTQYF
TRBV7-3	TRBJ2-5	.	.	TGTGCCAGCAGCTTAGGAACTTCCGAGACCCAGTACTTC	CASSLGTSETQYF
TRBV6-5	TRBJ2-1	.	.	TGTGCCAGCAGTTCCCCCAGGGGGGGAGAGCAGTTCTTC	CASSSPRGGEQFF
TRBV6-6	TRBJ1-2	.	.	TGTGCCAGCAGTCCCGATAGTGGCTACACCTTC	CASSPDSGYTF
TRBV5-1	TRBJ2-5	.	.	TGCGCCAGCGGAGGGGGCGCACGGGAGACCCAGTACTTC	CASGGGARETQYF
TRBV18	TRBJ2-3	.	.	TGTGCCAGCTCACTACGACAGGCCACAGATACGCAGTATTTT	CASSLRQATDTQYF
TRBV24-1	TRBJ2-1	.	.	TGTGCCACCAGTGATTTCAGCGCGACTAAAGACAATGAGCAGTTCTTC	CATSDFSATKDNEQFF
TRBV4-3	TRBJ1-3	.	.	TGCGCCAGCAGCCGGTCGATCCTGGCCTCTGGAAACACCATATATTTT	CASSRSILASGNTIYF
TRBV10-3	TRBJ1-2	.	.	TGTGCCATCAGGGCGGCTTTTCCGGACTATGGCTACACCTTC	CAIRAAFPDYGYTF